This T cell receptor (beta chain) was documented in a study of beta chain features in type 1 diabetes. This clone appeared a few times. The junction differs from germline at one of its ends, possibly a read error. Expressed TCRB transcripts were sequenced because the isolated RNA had all been reverse transcribed beforehand. The table came from immunoSEQ multiplex PCR; TCRdb's copy has only in-frame clones and leaves some out. The sample yields 330,000 or so clones, about 20% seen once. The sequence came from a woman between 18 and 29 years old in good health. The sequenced material came from naive CD4+ T cells from blood.

The CDR3 nucleotides are TGCGCCAGCAGCCCCCTTGGGGGGTTTATAGCCTTT. The encoded protein is CASSPLGGFIAF. J is TRBJ1-1 and V is TRBV4-1; D may be TRBD1 (5 bases). The germline V gene encodes CDR1 MGHRA and CDR2 YSYEKL. CDR3 length: 12 residues.